One T cell receptor (beta chain) is described in this entry. Its cognate antigen is unknown. The table came from immunoSEQ multiplex PCR; TCRdb's copy has only in-frame clones and leaves some out. In the table there are tens of thousands of clones, 80% to 85% of which are singletons. CD4+ T cells specific for antigen were expanded with viral peptide pools by the ViraFEST assay before sequencing. The culture ran for 10 days before CD4+ T cells were isolated. Each well held a few million PBMC cultured with 7.5 to 10 ug/ml peptides and approximately 11 IU/ml IL-2. Replacing half the medium with IL-2 medium was done on days 3 and 7. This record belongs to a study of vaccination effects on CD4 cells after COVID-19. Study-level results: Cross-reaction with common cold coronaviruses was seen in only 1 of 255 vaccine-induced clones from healthy vaccinees. Whether induced by infection or by vaccine, clones showed marked clonal contraction late after vaccination.

This clonotype was obtained from a human donor who received a COVID-19 vaccine. The source was CD4+ T cells from PBMCs cultured with HCoV-229E spike peptides, collected before COVID-19 vaccination.

CDR3 coding DNA: TGCGCCAGCAGTGATGGGGTGTCCGTCTACAATGAGCAGTTCTTC. Its translation: CASSDGVSVYNEQFF. The chain combines TRBV10-1 with TRBJ2-1; D unresolved. V was trimmed by 3 bases and J by 3 bases, leaving 12 bases between them. Germline V lookup: CDR1 WNHNN, CDR2 SYGVQD (reference sequence). The CDR3 loop spans 15 amino acids.